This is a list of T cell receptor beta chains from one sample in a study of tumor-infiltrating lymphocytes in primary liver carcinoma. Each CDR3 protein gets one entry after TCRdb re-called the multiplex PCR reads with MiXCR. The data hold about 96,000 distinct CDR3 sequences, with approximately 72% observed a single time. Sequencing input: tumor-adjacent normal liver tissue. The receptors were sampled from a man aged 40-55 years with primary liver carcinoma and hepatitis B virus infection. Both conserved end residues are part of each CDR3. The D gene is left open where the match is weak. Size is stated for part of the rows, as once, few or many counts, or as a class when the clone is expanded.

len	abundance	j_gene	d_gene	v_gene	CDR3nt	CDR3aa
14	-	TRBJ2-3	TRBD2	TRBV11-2	TGTGTCTCACTGAAGCGGGGCAGCACAGGTACGCAGTATTTT	CVSLKRGSTGTQYF
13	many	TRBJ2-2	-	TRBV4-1	TGCGCCAGCAGCCAAGGAGCGGGCGGGGAGCTGTTTTTT	CASSQGAGGELFF
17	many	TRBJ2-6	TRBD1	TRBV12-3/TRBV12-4	TGTGCCAGCAGGGGGACAGGTGCAGACTCTGGGGCCAACGTCCTGACTTTC	CASRGTGADSGANVLTF
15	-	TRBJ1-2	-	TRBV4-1	TGCGCCAGCAGCCAAGATGGAGGGGAAGGGGTTGACTACACCTTC	CASSQDGGEGVDYTF
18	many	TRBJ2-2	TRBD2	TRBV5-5	TGTGCCAGCAGCAGGGGACTAGCGGGAGACTCGAACACCGGGGAGCTGTTTTTT	CASSRGLAGDSNTGELFF
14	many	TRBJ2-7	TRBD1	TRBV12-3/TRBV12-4	TGTGCCAGCAGTTCGGGACAGGGTACGGGCGAGCAGTACTTC	CASSSGQGTGEQYF
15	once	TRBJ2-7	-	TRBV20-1	TGCAGTGCGAGGGTAATGCGCCAGTTGGTCCACGAGCAGTACTTC	CSARVMRQLVHEQYF
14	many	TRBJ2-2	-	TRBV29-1	TGCAGCGTTCAGCAGGGCTCGAACACCGGGGAGCTGTTTTTT	CSVQQGSNTGELFF
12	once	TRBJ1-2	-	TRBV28	TGTGCCAGCAGTCCCACAGGGTATGGCTACACCTTC	CASSPTGYGYTF
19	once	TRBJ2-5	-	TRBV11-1	TGTGCCAGCAGCCCGCCCCCGGAGGTCACGAAGGACTTACGAGAGACCCAGTACTTC	CASSPPPEVTKDLRETQYF
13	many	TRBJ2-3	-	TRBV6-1	TGTGCCAGCAGGGGTCAGAACGAAGATACGCAGTATTTT	CASRGQNEDTQYF
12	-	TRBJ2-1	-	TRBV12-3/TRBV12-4	TGTGTCAGCAGTCCTTTATTCGATGAGCAGTTCTTC	CVSSPLFDEQFF
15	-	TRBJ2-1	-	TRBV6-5	TGTGCCAACAGTGAATACAGGAGCTCCTACGATGAGCAGTTCTTC	CANSEYRSSYDEQFF
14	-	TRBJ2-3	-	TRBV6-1	TGTGCCAGCAGTGTGACATGGGGCCCAGATACACAGTATTTT	CASSVTWGPDTQYF
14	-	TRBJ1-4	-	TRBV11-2	-	CVSSFGQGIEKLSF
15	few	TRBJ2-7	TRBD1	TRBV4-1	TGCGCCGGCAGCTTAGCTCGGGACAGCATCTACGAGCAGTACTTC	CAGSLARDSIYEQYF
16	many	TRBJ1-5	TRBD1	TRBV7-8	TGTGCCAGCAGCCCAGGGGACAGGGGAAGGTGGCAGCCCCAGCATTTT	CASSPGDRGRWQPQHF
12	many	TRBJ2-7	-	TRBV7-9	TGTGCCAGCAGCTCTCTTGGGTACGAGCAGTACTTC	CASSSLGYEQYF
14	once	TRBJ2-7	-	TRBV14	TGTGTCAGCAGCCACCGGGACGTTGGGTGCGAGCAGTACTTC	CVSSHRDVGCEQYF
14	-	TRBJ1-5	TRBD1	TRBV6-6	TGTGCCAGCAACTTGACAGGGGACAATCAGCTCCAGCATTTT	CASNLTGDNQLQHF
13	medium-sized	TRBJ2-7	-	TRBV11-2	TGTGCCAGCAGCTTAGAAAGGCGCGCCGAGCAGTACTTC	CASSLERRAEQYF
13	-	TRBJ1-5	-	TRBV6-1	TGTACCAGCAGTGAACACAGGTATCAGCCCCAGCATTTT	CTSSEHRYQPQHF
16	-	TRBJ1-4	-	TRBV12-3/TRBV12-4	TGTGCCAGCAGTCCCCCTGATGCCGGTTCGAACGAAAAACTGTTTTTT	CASSPPDAGSNEKLFF
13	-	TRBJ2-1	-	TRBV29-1	TGCAGTGTTCCATTGCCCCTGAACAATGAGCAGTTCTTC	CSVPLPLNNEQFF
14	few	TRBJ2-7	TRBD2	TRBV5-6	TGTGCCAGCAGCTTGTTTACTAGCGGCTACGAGCAGTACTTC	CASSLFTSGYEQYF
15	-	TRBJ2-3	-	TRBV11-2	TGTGCCAGCAGCCGGCAGGCGGGGAGCACAGATACGCGGTATTTT	CASSRQAGSTDTRYF
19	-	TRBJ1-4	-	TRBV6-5	TGTGGCAGCAGTTGTAGGCCTCCTTCGGGGGCGGCAAATAATGAAAAACTGTTTTTT	CGSSCRPPSGAANNEKLFF
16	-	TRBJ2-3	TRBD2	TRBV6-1	TGTGCCAGCAGTCAATTAGCGGGTTTTACCACTGATACCCAGTATTTT	CASSQLAGFTTDTQYF
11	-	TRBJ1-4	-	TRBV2	TGTGCCAGCAGTGAACGAGAAAAACTGTTTTTT	CASSEREKLFF
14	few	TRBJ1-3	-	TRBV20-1	TGCAGTGCTCTACAGGCGCTCTCTGGAAACACCATATATTTT	CSALQALSGNTIYF
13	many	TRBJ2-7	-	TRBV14	TGTGCCAGCAGCCAAGCCCCCCTCCACGAGCAGTACTTC	CASSQAPLHEQYF
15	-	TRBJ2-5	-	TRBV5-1	TGCGTCAGCAGCTTACTAGCAGGAGAAGGAGAGACCCAGTACTTC	CVSSLLAGEGETQYF
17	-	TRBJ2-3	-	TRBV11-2	TGTGCTAGCAAGGTTCTACGGAGGACAGTGGGCACAGATACGCAGTATTTT	CASKVLRRTVGTDTQYF
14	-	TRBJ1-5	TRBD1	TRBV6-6	TGTGTCAGCAGCTTGACAGGGGACAATCAGCCCCAACATTTT	CVSSLTGDNQPQHF
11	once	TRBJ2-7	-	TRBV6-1	TGTGCCAGCAGTCTCTACCCCGAGCAGTACTTC	CASSLYPEQYF
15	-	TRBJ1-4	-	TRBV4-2	TGTGTCAGCAGACAAGACCAGGGGTTCGGTGAAAAACTGTTTTTT	CVSRQDQGFGEKLFF
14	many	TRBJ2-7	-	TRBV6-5	TGTGCCAGCAGTTACTCTACTTGGGCCTACGAGCAGTACTTC	CASSYSTWAYEQYF
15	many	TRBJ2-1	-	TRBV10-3	TGTGCCATCAGACCATACAGGGACTCCTACAATGAGCAGTTCTTC	CAIRPYRDSYNEQFF
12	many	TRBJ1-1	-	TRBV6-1	TGTGCCAGCAGTGAACAGAACACTGAAGCTTTCTTT	CASSEQNTEAFF
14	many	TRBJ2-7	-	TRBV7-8	TGTGCCAGCAGCCCGGGCGGGGTAACCTACGAGCAGTACTTC	CASSPGGVTYEQYF
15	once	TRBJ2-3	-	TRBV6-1	TGTGCCAGCGCGCTCGGGACACCTAGCAATCAGCCCCAGTATTTT	CASALGTPSNQPQYF
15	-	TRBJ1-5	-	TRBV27	TGTGCCAGCAGTTTAATACAGGGTCCGGGTCAGCCCCAGCATTTT	CASSLIQGPGQPQHF
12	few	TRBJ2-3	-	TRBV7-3	TGTGCCAGCAGCTTAAGCTCAGATACGCAGTATTTT	CASSLSSDTQYF
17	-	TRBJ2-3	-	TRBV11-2	TGTGCCAGCAGCTTAACGTTACATGGATCTAGCACAGATACGCAGTATTTT	CASSLTLHGSSTDTQYF
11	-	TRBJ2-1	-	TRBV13	TGTGCCAGCAGCTTAATAAATTATCAGTTCTTC	CASSLINYQFF
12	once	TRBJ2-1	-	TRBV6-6	TGTACCAGCAGATATAGCCCCAGGGAGCAGCTCTTC	CTSRYSPREQLF
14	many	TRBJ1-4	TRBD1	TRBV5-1	TGCGCCAGCAGCCCCGGGACAGGGGACGAAAAACTGTTTTTT	CASSPGTGDEKLFF
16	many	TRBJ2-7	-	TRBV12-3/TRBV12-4	TGTGCCAGCAGTCGGGCGGGGGCCCTACCCTCCTACGAGCAGTACTTC	CASSRAGALPSYEQYF
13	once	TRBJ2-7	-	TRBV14	TGTGTCAGCAGCTCGGGACCCCTGAGGGAGCAATACTTC	CVSSSGPLREQYF
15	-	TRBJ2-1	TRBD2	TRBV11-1	TGTGGCAGCAGCTCATGGACTAGCGGATTCAATGAGCCGTTCTTC	CGSSSWTSGFNEPFF
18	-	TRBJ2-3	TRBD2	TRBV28	TGTACCAGCAGTCAATGGGCGGGAGAGGCCCTGAGTACAGATACGCAGTATTTT	CTSSQWAGEALSTDTQYF
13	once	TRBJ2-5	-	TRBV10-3	TGTGTCATCGGTGCCCGCAGCCAAGAGACCCAGTACTTC	CVIGARSQETQYF
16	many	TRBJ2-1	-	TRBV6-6	TGTGCCAGCAGTTACCTCGGGAATTCCCCCTACAATGAGCAGTTCTTC	CASSYLGNSPYNEQFF
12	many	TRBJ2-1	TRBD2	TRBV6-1	TGTGCCAGCAGAGGACTAGCGGGGGAGCAGTTCTTC	CASRGLAGEQFF
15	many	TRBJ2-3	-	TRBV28	TGTGCCAGCAGTTTAGTTGGGGGTCGCACAGATACGCAGTATTTT	CASSLVGGRTDTQYF
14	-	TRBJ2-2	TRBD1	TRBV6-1	TGTGCCATCAGGGACAGGGGAGAGACCGGGGAGCTGTTTTTT	CAIRDRGETGELFF
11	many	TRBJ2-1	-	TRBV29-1	TGCAGCGTTTGGACTCAGAATGAGCAGTTCTTC	CSVWTQNEQFF
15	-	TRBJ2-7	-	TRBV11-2	TGTGCCAGCAGCTCGTGGGGACCCACTAGCCACGAACAGTACTTC	CASSSWGPTSHEQYF
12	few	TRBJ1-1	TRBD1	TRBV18	TGTGCCAGCTCACCAGGACAGGTTCAAGCTTTCTTT	CASSPGQVQAFF